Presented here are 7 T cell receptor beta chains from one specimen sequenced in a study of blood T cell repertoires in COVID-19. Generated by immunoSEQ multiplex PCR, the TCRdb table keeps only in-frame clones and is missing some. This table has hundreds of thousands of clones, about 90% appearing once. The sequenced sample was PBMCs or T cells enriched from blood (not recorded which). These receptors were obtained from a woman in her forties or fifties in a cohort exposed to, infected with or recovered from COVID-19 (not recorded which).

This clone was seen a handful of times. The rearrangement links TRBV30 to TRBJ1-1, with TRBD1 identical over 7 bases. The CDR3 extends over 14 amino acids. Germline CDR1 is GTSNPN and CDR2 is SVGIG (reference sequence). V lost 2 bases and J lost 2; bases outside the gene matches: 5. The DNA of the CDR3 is TGTGCCTGGAGTTCACAGGGGACTAACACTGAAGCTTTCTTT. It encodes CAWSSQGTNTEAFF.

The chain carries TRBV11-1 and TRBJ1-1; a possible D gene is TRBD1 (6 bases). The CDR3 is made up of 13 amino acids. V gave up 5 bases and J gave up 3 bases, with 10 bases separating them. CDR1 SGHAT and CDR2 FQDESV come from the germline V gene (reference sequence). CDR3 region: CASSRPGDTEAFF. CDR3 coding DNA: TGTGCCAGCAGCCGGCCAGGGGACACTGAAGCTTTCTTT.

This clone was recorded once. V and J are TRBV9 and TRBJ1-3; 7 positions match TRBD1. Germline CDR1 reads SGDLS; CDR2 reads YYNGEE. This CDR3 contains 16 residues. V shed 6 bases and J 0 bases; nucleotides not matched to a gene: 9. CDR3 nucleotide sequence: TGTGCCAGCACGCGTGGACAGGCGAGCTCTGGAAACACCATATATTTT. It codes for CASTRGQASSGNTIYF.

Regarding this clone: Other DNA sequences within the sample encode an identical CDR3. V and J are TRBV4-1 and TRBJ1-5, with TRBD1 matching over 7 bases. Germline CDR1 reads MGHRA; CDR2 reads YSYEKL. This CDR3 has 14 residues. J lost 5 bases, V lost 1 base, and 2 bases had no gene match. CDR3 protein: CASSQGQGDQPQHF. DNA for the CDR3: TGCGCCAGCAGCCAAGGCCAGGGGGATCAGCCCCAGCATTTT.

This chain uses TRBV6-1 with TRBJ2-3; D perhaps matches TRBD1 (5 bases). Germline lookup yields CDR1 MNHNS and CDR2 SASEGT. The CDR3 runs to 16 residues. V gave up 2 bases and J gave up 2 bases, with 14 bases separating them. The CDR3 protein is CASSEYGRTNTDTQYF. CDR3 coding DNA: TGTGCCAGCAGTGAATACGGACGGACAAACACAGATACGCAGTATTTT.

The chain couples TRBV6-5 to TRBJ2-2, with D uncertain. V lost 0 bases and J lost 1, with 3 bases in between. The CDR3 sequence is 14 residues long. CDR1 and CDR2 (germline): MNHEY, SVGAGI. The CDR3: CASSYSRNTGELFF. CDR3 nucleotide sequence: TGTGCCAGCAGTTACTCGAGGAACACCGGGGAGCTGTTTTTT.

The CDR3 loop is CASRRTGAGTDTQYF. In DNA, the CDR3 is TGCGCCAGCCGACGCACAGGCGCGGGGACAGATACGCAGTATTTT. The chain joins TRBV5-1 to TRBJ2-3; TRBD2 is a possible D gene (6 bases). The CDR3 length is 15 residues. Trimming cost V 7 bases and J 3 bases, with 18 bases left between them. CDR1 SGHRS and CDR2 YFSETQ come from the germline V gene.